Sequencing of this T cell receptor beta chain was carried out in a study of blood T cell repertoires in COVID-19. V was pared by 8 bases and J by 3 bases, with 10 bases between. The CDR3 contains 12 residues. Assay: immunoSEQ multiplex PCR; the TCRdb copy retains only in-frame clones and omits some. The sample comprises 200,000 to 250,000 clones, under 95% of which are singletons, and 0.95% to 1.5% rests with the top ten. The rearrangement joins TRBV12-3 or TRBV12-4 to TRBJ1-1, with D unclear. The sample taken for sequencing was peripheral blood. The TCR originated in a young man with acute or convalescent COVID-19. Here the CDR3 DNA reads TGTGCCAGCTCCTACGGGTACACTGAAGCTTTCTTT. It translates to CASSYGYTEAFF.